These 4 T cell receptor beta chains share one sample of origin, sequenced in a study of cytomegalovirus exposure and HLA in healthy donors. The PCR made use of 60 Vbeta and 13 Jbeta primers. The data were produced by immunoSEQ multiplex PCR, yet TCRdb's version contains in-frame clones alone and is incomplete. The repertoire holds 150,000 to 200,000 clones, with about 80% as singletons. The specimen sequenced was PBMCs. These receptors were collected from a man aged 50-60 years in good health and CMV-seropositive.

This chain connects TRBV7-9 to TRBJ2-7, with D unclear. Germline V gene data show CDR1 as SEHNR and CDR2 as FQNEAQ (reference sequence). The CDR3 sequence is 12 residues long. The V end lost 6 bases, the J end lost 4 bases, and 10 bases lay between the germline ends. CDR3: CASSSNRYEQYF. The CDR3 DNA is TGTGCCAGCAGTTCTAACCGGTACGAGCAGTACTTC.

The chain recombines TRBV4-3 with TRBJ2-3, with 11 bases fitting TRBD2. Per germline, CDR1 LGHNA and CDR2 YSLEER. This CDR3 has 20 residues. Unmatched junction bases numbered 16, after V lost 3 bases and J lost 2 bases. The CDR3 reads CASSQGVLAGGGKYTDTQYF. As DNA, the CDR3 is TGCGCCAGCAGCCAGGGGGTTCTAGCGGGGGGCGGGAAATACACAGATACGCAGTATTTT.

V gene TRBV28 combines with J gene TRBJ1-3; D is perhaps TRBD1 (6 bases). With 5 bases removed from V and 1 base from J, the gap between germline ends came to 12 bases. Germline assignment: CDR1 MDHEN and CDR2 SYDVKM. The CDR3 sequence is 15 residues long. For the CDR3, the DNA is TGTGCCAGCAGTCAACAGGGTGGATCTGGAAACACCATATATTTT. Residues: CASSQQGGSGNTIYF.

J is TRBJ2-7 and V is TRBV2; 9 nucleotides match TRBD1. This CDR3 is 14 amino acids long. Germline values: CDR1 SNHLY, CDR2 FYNNEI. The V gene end was trimmed by 6 bases and the J gene end by 5 bases; junction bases not matched to a gene: 8. In nucleotides, the CDR3 is TGTGCCAGCAGGACCTCCGGGACAGGGAACGAGCAGTACTTC. Translation: CASRTSGTGNEQYF.